This entry features one T cell receptor beta chain sequence. V gave up 3 bases and J gave up 1 base, with 12 bases separating them. Looked up from germline, CDR1 is MNHNS and CDR2 is SASEGT. CDR3 size: 15 residues. This sample was taken from a study of blood T cell repertoires in COVID-19. Profiled with immunoSEQ multiplex PCR; TCRdb holds only in-frame clones, not every one. The profile covers around 240,000 clones, with 83% appearing a single time and 6% to 9.5% taken by the ten largest. Sequenced input: peripheral blood. The source is a woman in her 50s with acute or convalescent COVID-19. The V gene is TRBV6-1, the J gene TRBJ1-1; D is perhaps TRBD1 (5 bases). CDR3 bases: TGTGCCAGCAGTGATTTCGGGGGGAAGAACACTGAAGCTTTCTTT. This encodes CASSDFGGKNTEAFF.